This T cell receptor (beta chain) derives from a study of blood T cells in healthy people across ages. General study points: Bulk PBMC profiling left naive and antigen-experienced comparisons inconclusive.

In the case of this clonotype: Its target is not known.

The CDR3 totals 16 residues. Germline CDR1 is KGHDR and CDR2 is SFDVKD. Between the trimmed V and J ends, which lost 3 bases and 6 bases, there was a span of 17 bases. Primed by a sample-barcoded 5' primer and a J-beta primer mix, a second PCR proceeded for roughly 7 to 12 cycles. TCRdb re-called the 5' RACE reads with MiXCR, one entry per CDR3 protein. The data show roughly 730,000 distinct CDR3 sequences, roughly 56% seen once. The TCR sequence derives from a middle-aged man in good health. V usage is TRBV24-1 and J usage is TRBJ2-1; D remains ambiguous. Sequencing was performed on blood. Here the CDR3 reads CATSDPDPRARNEQFF. CDR3 sequence (DNA): TGTGCCACCAGTGATCCCGACCCACGAGCCCGCAATGAGCAGTTCTTC.